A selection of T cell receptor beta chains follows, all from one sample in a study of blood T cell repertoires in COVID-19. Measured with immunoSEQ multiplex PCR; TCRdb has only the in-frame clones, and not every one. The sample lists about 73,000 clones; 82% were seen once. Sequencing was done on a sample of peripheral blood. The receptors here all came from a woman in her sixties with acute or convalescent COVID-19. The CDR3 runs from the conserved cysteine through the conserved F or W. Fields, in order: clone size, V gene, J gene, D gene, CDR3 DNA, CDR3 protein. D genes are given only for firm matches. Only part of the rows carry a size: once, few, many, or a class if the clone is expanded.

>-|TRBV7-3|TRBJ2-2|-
TGTGCCAGCAGCTTCGGACTTAACACCGGGGAGCTGTTTTTT
CASSFGLNTGELFF
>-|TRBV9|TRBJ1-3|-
TGTGCCAGCAGCGCAGAGGCGGTTGGAAACACCATATATTTT
CASSAEAVGNTIYF
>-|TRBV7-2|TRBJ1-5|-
TGTGCCAGCAGCTTACGAGCGGGGTCTAGCAATCAGCCCCAGCATTTT
CASSLRAGSSNQPQHF
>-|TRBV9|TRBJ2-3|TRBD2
TGTGCCAGCAGCGGGACTAGCGCGACAGATACGCAGTATTTT
CASSGTSATDTQYF
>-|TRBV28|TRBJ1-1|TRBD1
TGTGCCAGCAGTTTAGAACCCGGACAGGGGGCGACTGAAGCTTTCTTT
CASSLEPGQGATEAFF
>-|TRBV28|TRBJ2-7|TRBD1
TGTGCCAGCAGTTTCTCCCCCGGGACAGGGATCTACGAGCAGTACTTC
CASSFSPGTGIYEQYF
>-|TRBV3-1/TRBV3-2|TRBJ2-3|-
TGTGCCAGCAGCCTACCAAAACTTAGCGGCGGGGGCGGAGATACGCAGTATTTT
CASSLPKLSGGGGDTQYF
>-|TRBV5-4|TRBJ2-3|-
TGTGCCAGCAGCCTGAGCCCCTTAGATACGCAGTATTTT
CASSLSPLDTQYF
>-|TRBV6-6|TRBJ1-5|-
TGTGCCAGCAGTTACCGGACGGAGGATCAGCCCCAGCATTTT
CASSYRTEDQPQHF
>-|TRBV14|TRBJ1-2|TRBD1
TGTGCCAGCAGCCGAGGACAGGGGCACCTCTATGGCTACACCTTC
CASSRGQGHLYGYTF
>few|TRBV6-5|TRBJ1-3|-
TGTGCCATACAGTTTTCTGGAAACACCATATATTTT
CAIQFSGNTIYF
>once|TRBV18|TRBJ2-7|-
TGTGCCAGCTCACCACCTACGGACTTGGGCGAGCAGTACTTC
CASSPPTDLGEQYF
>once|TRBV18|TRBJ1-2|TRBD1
TGTGCCAGCTCACCAAGTGACAGGGGGCCAGGGGGCTACACCTTC
CASSPSDRGPGGYTF
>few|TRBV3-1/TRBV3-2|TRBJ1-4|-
TGTGCCAGCAGCCAACGGTTTCTGGCAGGGGTATTGACTAATGAAAAACTGTTTTTT
CASSQRFLAGVLTNEKLFF
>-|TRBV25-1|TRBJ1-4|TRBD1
TGTGCCAGCAGCCGACCTCGGACAGGGGGGATCGAAAAACTGTTTTTT
CASSRPRTGGIEKLFF